The present TCR beta chain was sequenced within a study of T-cell memory formation after mild COVID-19. Study information: The study found TCR clusters largely donor specific. Study findings and constraints: Memory cells collected pre-infection included some clones that later responded, suggesting cross-reactive memory joined. The authors did not confirm SARS-CoV-2 specificity of second-wave clones peaking day 37.

The CDR3 is made up of 15 amino acids. The V gene end was trimmed by 3 bases and the J gene end by 9 bases; junction bases not matched to a gene: 6. TCRdb re-analysed the 5' RACE reads in MiXCR, keeping a single row per CDR3 protein. The sample lists 400,000 or so distinct CDR3 sequences, more than 20% occurring once. This clonotype was observed at least ten times. No antigen is known for it. Sample: PBMCs or a T cell subset sorted from them (not recorded which). The sequence was obtained from an adult woman who had mild COVID-19 (a few samples of this study predate the infection). Cell type and time point are not known. This rearrangement joins TRBV12-3 or TRBV12-4 to TRBJ1-6, with TRBD1 matching over 9 bases. The CDR3 DNA is TGTGCCAGCAGTTTGGACAGGGGAGGTGGTTCACCCCTCCACTTT. Protein: CASSLDRGGGSPLHF.